This T cell receptor beta chain came from a study of T cell changes during pregnancy in multiple sclerosis. Profiled with immunoSEQ multiplex PCR; TCRdb holds only in-frame clones, not every one. The sample shows about 79,000 clones, around 95% of them seen only once. The material was peripheral blood, obtained in the second trimester of pregnancy. The TCR sequence derives from a female donor in good health, enrolled as a control in a pregnancy study.

This CDR3 reads CASSQDREETQYF. The CDR3 DNA is TGCGCCAGCAGCCAAGACAGGGAAGAGACCCAGTACTTC. V is TRBV4-3 and J is TRBJ2-5; D might be TRBD1 (5 bases). Trimming shortened V by 0 bases and J by 3 bases, and 5 bases separated the two germline ends. The CDR3 loop spans 13 amino acids. Germline values: CDR1 LGHNA, CDR2 YSLEER.